The 3 T cell receptor beta chains below come from one sample, sequenced in a study of technical replicates of blood from several donors. TCRdb keeps only in-frame clones here, not all; method: immunoSEQ multiplex PCR. Of about 70,000 clones detected, roughly 89% appear once; the ten largest clones hold 0.4% to 0.5%. The sample was T cells isolated from PBMCs. All receptors come from a human donor in good health.

The V and J genes are TRBV10-1 and TRBJ2-1; D not resolved. Trimming cost V 8 bases and J 3 bases, with 11 bases left between them. The CDR3 runs to 13 residues. CDR1 is WNHNN, CDR2 SYGVQD, per germline (reference sequence). The CDR3 protein is CASSQASYNEQFF. The DNA for the CDR3 is TGCGCCAGCTCCCAAGCTAGCTACAATGAGCAGTTCTTC.

This clone showed up just once. The V call is TRBV7-2, the J call TRBJ2-1; a weak D match, TRBD2 (6 bases). Germline V CDR1 and CDR2: SGHTA, FQGNSA. V lost 5 bases to trimming and J lost 10 bases, with 21 bases between them. This CDR3 is built from 15 residues. The CDR3 loop reads CASSVTGTARREQFF. CDR3 sequence (DNA): TGTGCCAGCAGCGTCACCGGGACTGCCAGGAGGGAGCAGTTCTTC.

The chain couples TRBV2 to TRBJ1-1, with D perhaps TRBD1 (6 bases). The CDR3 is made up of 15 amino acids. Trimming left V 4 bases short and J 3 bases short, with 15 bases between. The germline V gene encodes CDR1 SNHLY and CDR2 FYNNEI. CDR3 amino acids: CASSAGDIRYTEAFF. The CDR3 DNA reads as TGTGCCAGCAGTGCAGGGGACATAAGATACACTGAAGCTTTCTTT.